This entry describes one T cell receptor (beta chain). The study drew all its donors from Caucasian adults living in Nashville, Tennessee. Splitting the CD4+ cells yielded a CD45RA+ naive subset and a CD45RA-negative memory subset. Data came from immunoSEQ multiplex PCR; TCRdb stores just in-frame clones and leaves some out. The sample includes about 2.5 million clones, roughly 92% of them seen just once. This specimen comes from a study of shared clonotypes between healthy human individuals. CDR1 SGHTA and CDR2 FQGTGA come from the germline V gene. This CDR3 has 11 amino acids. The V end was cut by 8 bases, the J end by 5 bases, with 7 bases between.

This rearrangement joins TRBV7-3 to TRBJ2-1; a weak D match, TRBD1 (5 bases). The material sequenced was naive CD4+ T cells from PBMCs. Subset reported: CD45RA+ positively selected. This TCR was sampled from a man aged 18 to 29 in good health. Some clones in this sample may be carry-over from other donors' samples. CDR3 nucleotides: TGTGCCAGCGGGGCGAACAATGAGCAGTTCTTC. It encodes CASGANNEQFF.